The next 27 T cell receptor beta chains were all read from a single sample in a study of blood T cell repertoires in COVID-19. This table comes from immunoSEQ multiplex PCR, and its TCRdb copy is limited to in-frame clones, with some not included. The sample records 130,000 or so clones, 84% being singletons. The sample comprised peripheral blood. The receptors were sampled from a woman between 55 and 75 years old with acute or convalescent COVID-19.

This clone was counted once. The rearrangement links TRBV7-3 to TRBJ1-2; D is unresolved. Trimming removed 5 bases from V and 4 bases from J, with 20 bases in between. Germline assignment: CDR1 SGHTA and CDR2 FQGTGA. The CDR3 runs to 16 residues. CDR3 bases: TGTGCCAGCAGCGCCTACGCGGGAGGTGACGTCTATGGCTACACCTTC. It yields the protein CASSAYAGGDVYGYTF.

This chain joins TRBV20-1 and TRBJ1-4, with D unclear. V dropped 6 bases and J dropped 2 bases, with 4 bases sitting between them. CDR1 DFQATT and CDR2 SNEGSKA come from the germline V gene (reference sequence). The CDR3 length is 11 residues. The CDR3 DNA reads TGCAGTGCGGCCACTAATGAAAAACTGTTTTTT. Translation: CSAATNEKLFF.

The rearrangement links TRBV30 to TRBJ1-6; 7 nucleotides agree with TRBD1. The CDR3 is 17 amino acids. V lost 5 bases and J lost 4; bases outside the gene matches: 14. Looked up from germline, CDR1 is GTSNPN and CDR2 is SVGIG (reference sequence). This chain's CDR3 is CAWDREKLSGYNSPLHF. CDR3 bases: TGTGCCTGGGACAGGGAAAAGCTGTCCGGGTATAATTCACCCCTCCACTTT.

This sequence joins TRBV30 and TRBJ1-6; D call uncertain. V was trimmed by 4 bases and J by 8 bases, leaving 9 bases between them. The CDR3 is made up of 12 amino acids. Germline V gene lookup returns CDR1 GTSNPN and CDR2 SVGIG (reference sequence). CDR3 amino acids: CAWIKGDSPLHF. The CDR3 bases are TGTGCCTGGATTAAAGGAGATTCACCCCTCCACTTT. Variable domain in full (rest from reference TRBV30 and TRBJ1-6): SQTIHQWPATLVQPVGSPLSLECTVEGTSNPNLYWYRQAAGRGLQLLFYSVGIGQISSEVPQNLSASRPQDRQFILSSKKLLLSDSGFYLCAWIKGDSPLHFGNGTRLTVT.

The chain links TRBV12-5 to TRBJ1-4, with 9 bases matching TRBD1. There are 13 residues in the CDR3. Germline V gene sequence: CDR1 LGHNT, CDR2 FRNRAP. Trimming cost V 6 bases and J 10 bases; bases outside gene matches: 6. Here the CDR3 DNA reads TGTGCTAGTGGCTCGGGACAGGGAGGAAAACTGTTTTTT. This sequence encodes CASGSGQGGKLFF.

J is TRBJ2-1 and V is TRBV7-9; D perhaps matches TRBD1 (6 bases). Germline lookup yields CDR1 SEHNR and CDR2 FQNEAQ (reference sequence). Trimming stripped 7 bases from V and 0 bases from J, with 22 bases between. The CDR3 is 18 residues long. The CDR3 DNA reads TGTGCCAGCAACCCTTTGGGGGCTTTTTGGCTCTCCTACAATGAGCAGTTCTTC. It translates to CASNPLGAFWLSYNEQFF.

V is TRBV2 and J is TRBJ2-1, with D possibly TRBD2 on 6 matching bases. This CDR3 is built from 15 residues. Trimming pared 4 bases from V and 2 bases from J, leaving 12 bases between. The germline V gene encodes CDR1 SNHLY and CDR2 FYNNEI. This chain's CDR3 is CASSAGGATYNEQFF. CDR3 DNA sequence: TGTGCCAGCAGTGCCGGCGGGGCAACCTACAATGAGCAGTTCTTC.

This chain uses TRBV19 with TRBJ1-3; D is possibly TRBD1 (6 bases). CDR1 LNHDA and CDR2 SQIVND come from the germline V gene (reference sequence). There are 16 residues in the CDR3. The V and J ends lost 7 bases and 2 bases respectively, with 18 bases between them. This CDR3 is CASTVWGRGAGNTIYF. CDR3 coding DNA: TGTGCCAGTACCGTTTGGGGGCGAGGAGCTGGAAACACCATATATTTT.

V gene TRBV5-1 combines with J gene TRBJ1-2; 11 bases agree with TRBD1. The germline CDR1 and CDR2 sequences are SGHRS and YFSETQ. Losses at the gene ends were 4 bases for V and 7 bases for J; bases not matched to a gene: 6. The CDR3 extends over 14 amino acids. For the CDR3, the DNA is TGCGCCAGCAGCCTGGGGACAGGGGGAGGTGGCTACACCTTC. Protein: CASSLGTGGGGYTF.

V gene TRBV5-1 combines with J gene TRBJ1-1; 8 nucleotides agree with TRBD1. The CDR3 totals 13 residues. After removal of 0 bases from V and 11 bases from J, the junction contained 6 bases not matched to a gene. CDR1 and CDR2 (germline): SGHRS, YFSETQ. CDR3 sequence reads: CASSLDGQGMAFF. DNA for the CDR3: TGCGCCAGCAGCTTGGACGGACAGGGTATGGCTTTCTTT.

The chain links TRBV4-2 to TRBJ1-6, with 9 bases matching TRBD1. CDR1 and CDR2 from the germline V gene are LGHNA and YNFKEQ. V dropped 0 bases and J dropped 8; count of bases not matched to a gene: 5. The CDR3 runs 16 residues. In DNA, the CDR3 is TGTGCCAGCAGCCAAGATACGGACAGGGGTTATTCACCCCTCCACTTT. This translates into CASSQDTDRGYSPLHF.

This sequence joins TRBV21-1 and TRBJ1-1. TRBV21-1 is a pseudogene. This CDR3 is 17 amino acids long. The CDR3 here is CASSKCPHPRLETEAFF. The CDR3 region has the DNA TGTGCCAGCAGCAAATGCCCCCACCCACGGTTGGAGACTGAAGCTTTCTTT.

The CDR3 spells CASSQVYQGATWGNQPQHF. The CDR3, as DNA: TGCGCCAGCAGCCAAGTTTACCAGGGGGCGACTTGGGGTAATCAGCCCCAGCATTTT. The chain links TRBV4-1 to TRBJ1-5; 8 bases fit TRBD1. V lost 1 base and J lost 4; bases outside the gene matches: 15. The CDR3 is made up of 19 amino acids. Germline CDR1 and CDR2: MGHRA and YSYEKL.

The sample holds one count of this clone. The rearrangement links TRBV5-5 to TRBJ1-4, with unresolved D. This CDR3 is 15 amino acids long. Germline V lookup: CDR1 SGHKS, CDR2 YYEKEE (reference sequence). Trimming took off 0 bases at V and 8 bases at J, with 14 bases between the two ends. In DNA form, the CDR3 reads TGTGCCAGCAGCTTGGCCGGAAACAGCGGGGAAAAACTGTTTTTT. Its translation is CASSLAGNSGEKLFF.

The chain has TRBV19 and TRBJ1-4, with D unresolved. V lost 6 bases and J lost 5, with 31 bases in between. This CDR3 is 20 amino acids long. Germline CDR1 reads LNHDA; CDR2 reads SQIVND (reference sequence). CDR3 loop: CASSIRSGKIPTAANEKLFF. The CDR3 bases are TGTGCCAGTAGCATACGTTCGGGGAAGATCCCTACGGCGGCAAATGAAAAACTGTTTTTT.

This chain links TRBV3-1 (or the pseudogene TRBV3-2) with TRBJ1-3; the D gene is possibly TRBD1 (6 bases). Trimming removed 1 base from V and 4 bases from J, with 11 bases in between. This CDR3 region has 15 residues. The germline V gene has CDR1 LGHDT and CDR2 YNNKEL (reference sequence). In DNA, the CDR3 is TGTGCCAGCAGCCAAGGGGGGACACGAGGAAACACCATATATTTT. Its translation is CASSQGGTRGNTIYF.

The chain couples TRBV19 to TRBJ1-5; maybe TRBD1 (6 bases). Germline CDR1 LNHDA, CDR2 SQIVND (reference sequence). V lost 6 bases, J lost 9 bases, and 18 bases lay in between. This CDR3 has 14 amino acids. CDR3: CASREGTPSAPQHF. DNA of the CDR3: TGTGCCAGTAGAGAGGGGACACCCTCGGCGCCCCAGCATTTT.

The chain is built from TRBV15 and TRBJ2-5; 7 nucleotides line up with TRBD2. There are 15 residues in the CDR3. The V and J ends lost 5 bases and 1 base, in that order; junction bases with no gene match: 7. Germline V gene sequence: CDR1 LNHNV, CDR2 YYDKDF (reference sequence). The CDR3 is CATSFGRQGQETQYF. CDR3 in DNA: TGTGCCACCAGCTTCGGGAGGCAGGGCCAAGAGACCCAGTACTTC.

The chain combines TRBV28 with TRBJ1-5; 8 positions match TRBD1. The CDR3 runs to 17 residues. J lost 0 bases, V lost 5 bases, and 9 bases had no gene match. Germline values: CDR1 MDHEN, CDR2 SYDVKM. The CDR3 is CASSTGTGTYSNQPQHF. Here the CDR3 DNA reads TGTGCCAGCAGTACCGGGACAGGAACATATAGCAATCAGCCCCAGCATTTT.

The genes are TRBV12-3 or TRBV12-4 and TRBJ2-1; D gene uncertain. This CDR3 comprises 12 residues. Trimming removed 1 base at V and 10 bases at J, with 8 bases between. In DNA, the CDR3 is TGTGCCAGCAGTTTAGGGGCAGGCGAGCAGTTCTTC. Encoded protein: CASSLGAGEQFF.

This rearrangement joins TRBV7-2 to TRBJ2-5; 12 bases agree with TRBD2. V lost 4 bases and J lost 2; bases outside the gene matches: 2. The CDR3 is made up of 15 amino acids. Germline CDR1 SGHTA, CDR2 FQGNSA. CDR3 DNA sequence: TGTGCCAGCAGCTCCGGACTAGCGGGACAAGAGACCCAGTACTTC. It encodes CASSSGLAGQETQYF.

This chain links TRBV21-1 with TRBJ2-6; TRBD1, the table's D call, lacks a check against the DNA. TRBV21-1 is reported as a pseudogene. CDR3 length equals 18 residues. The chain's CDR3 is CASPRGQSFHSGANVLTF. CDR3 bases: TGTGCCAGCCCCAGGGGGCAGTCCTTCCACTCTGGGGCCAACGTCCTGACTTTC.

J is TRBJ1-5 and V is TRBV27, with 9 positions matching TRBD1. The CDR3 spans 16 residues. The V gene's germline CDR1 is MNHEY and CDR2 SMNVEV (reference sequence). Losses at the gene ends were 5 bases for V and 4 bases for J; bases not matched to a gene: 9. The CDR3 DNA reads TGTGCCAGCAGTCGTCTACCGGACAGGGGTAATCAGCCCCAGCATTTT. Protein: CASSRLPDRGNQPQHF.

V and J are TRBV18 and TRBJ1-1, with a tentative D call TRBD1 (5 bases). Germline V gives CDR1 KGHSH, CDR2 LQKENI. V lost 1 base to trimming and J lost 1 base, with 10 bases between them. The CDR3 covers 15 residues. The CDR3 region is CASSPRGAPNTEAFF. CDR3 nucleotides: TGTGCCAGCTCACCACGCGGGGCTCCGAACACTGAAGCTTTCTTT. Drawing the rest from reference TRBV18 and TRBJ1-1, the complete variable domain is NAGVMQNPRHLVRRRGQEARLRCSPMKGHSHVYWYRQLPEEGLKFMVYLQKENIIDESGMPKERFSAEFPKEGPSILRIQQVVRGDSAAYFCASSPRGAPNTEAFFGQGTRLTVV.

This rearrangement joins TRBV18 to TRBJ2-4, with TRBD1 identical over 8 bases. V was pared by 3 bases and J by 4 bases, with 2 bases of the junction left unmatched. The germline V gene has CDR1 KGHSH and CDR2 LQKENI. The CDR3 contains 14 residues. CDR3 protein: CASSPTGEKNIQYF. The CDR3 nucleotides are TGTGCCAGCTCACCGACAGGGGAGAAAAACATTCAGTACTTC.

This clone was seen only once. The rearrangement joins TRBV7-3 to TRBJ2-5, with TRBD1 matching 8 bases. The CDR3 totals 15 residues. The germline V gene has CDR1 SGHTA and CDR2 FQGTGA. The V segment lost 6 bases and the J segment 5 bases; nucleotides outside the gene matches: 11. CDR3 DNA sequence: TGTGCCAGCAGGGAACTAGGACAGGGCGGCGAGACCCAGTACTTC. Amino acids: CASRELGQGGETQYF.

This clone was seen a handful of times. V and J are TRBV12-3 or TRBV12-4 and TRBJ1-2; 8 bases map to TRBD1. This CDR3 has 13 amino acids. With 6 bases clipped from V and 4 bases from J, the junction kept 4 bases outside the gene matches. This chain's CDR3 is CASREGTGYGYTF. The CDR3 DNA follows: TGTGCCAGCAGAGAAGGGACAGGCTATGGCTACACCTTC.